Given below is one T cell receptor beta chain in context. This clone was observed once. Its target antigen remains unknown. Base qualities were left out, and no much larger clone turns up one base away. The junction shows trimming of 1 base on V and 1 base on J, and the gene matches do not reach 0 bases of it. The CDR3 runs 14 residues from the cysteine to the phenylalanine. Only the CDR3 region is kept as DNA, spanning 42 bases read in frame from base 1. CDR1 and CDR2, looked up from the germline V gene, are SGDLS and YYNGEE. The sample belongs to a study of brain T cells in children with intractable seizures (dated by TCRdb to 2020 to 2023). Notes on the research overall: A NanoString immunology panel was first used to screen resected brain tissue from more than 40 pediatric epilepsy surgery cases for immune gene transcripts. About 65% of the 12 selected surgery cases also had pre-surgery blood sequenced, which left four cases with brain tissue only. General conclusions and limits of the study: Because sequencing depth was different between pre-surgery and post-surgery blood, clones absent from the pre-surgery sample may reflect undersampling. Viral specificity was inferred only from CDR3 sequence similarity, and patients' HCMV serostatus was unknown.

TCR beta chain sequences were generated from genomic DNA using the immunoSEQ assay. The paper's data handling went like this. CDR3 sequences that did not begin with the conserved framework cysteine at position 104 were removed by hand. Clonality was calculated as one minus the normalized Shannon's Diversity Index, with values ranging from 0 (maximal diversity) to 1 (oligoclonal). Chi-squared comparison-of-proportions tests were used to check whether the frequency of the same CDR3 differed between samples, for example brain versus blood. Public clonotypes were identified through searches of immuneACCESS, and similarity to known antiviral clonotypes was evaluated with the VDJdb browser. Sourced from immuneACCESS, this table was stored by TCRdb with only in-frame sequences that have V and J called. A share of the clones is absent; for the studies checked, an unresolved V gene accounts for under half, and the remainder has no known explanation. V and J calls and clone size are copied from that table; D and trimming were computed from the DNA. The sample contains some 62,000 clones, roughly 95% of them found a single time. The ten largest clones add up to more than 0.35% of the sample.

What the time point label conveys for this sample: resected brain tissue, or blood drawn just prior to surgery. The surgery cases that showed the highest brain T cell transcript signatures were chosen for TCR beta chain sequencing of brain tissue, and of blood when it was available. Before surgery, patients had received at least one anti-epileptic drug. TCR-sequenced patients were children with drug-resistant epilepsy due to tuberous sclerosis complex, focal cortical dysplasia, Rasmussen encephalitis or hemimegalencephaly. The blood samples were collected right before the epilepsy surgery. Bulk genomic DNA was extracted from unsorted brain tissue and whole blood with the Monarch genomic DNA purification kit.

The sequence was collected from a boy younger than two with focal cortical dysplasia and intractable seizures. The rearranged segments are TRBV9 and TRBJ2-7; TRBD2 fits 9 bases in the junction. This specimen consisted of peripheral blood, obtained at surgery. The CDR3 reads as follows: CASSVLAGSYEQYF. The nucleotides are TGTGCCAGCAGCGTACTAGCGGGATCCTACGAGCAGTACTTC.